The 24 T cell receptor beta chains in this list originate from one sample, sequenced in a study of blood T cell repertoires in COVID-19. Produced via immunoSEQ multiplex PCR; TCRdb's table is partial and in-frame only. This table holds 100,000 to 150,000 clones, roughly 89% found once. The source material was peripheral blood. These receptors came from a man between 60 and 75 years old with COVID-19, enrolled during active disease.

V gene TRBV11-2 combines with J gene TRBJ2-3, with 10 bases that match TRBD2. Per the germline V gene, CDR1 is SGHAT and CDR2 is FQNNGV. Trimming took 5 bases from V and 1 from J; bases not matched to a gene: 12. This CDR3 has 18 amino acids. This chain's CDR3 is CASSPLVSGGIGTDTQYF. The CDR3, as DNA: TGTGCCAGCAGCCCCCTGGTTAGCGGGGGGATCGGCACAGATACGCAGTATTTT. Looking up the rest from reference TRBV11-2 and TRBJ2-3 gives the full variable domain: EAGVAQSPRYKIIEKRQSVAFWCNPISGHATLYWYQQILGQGPKLLIQFQNNGVVDDSQLPKDRFSAERLKGVDSTLKIQPAKLEDSAVYLCASSPLVSGGIGTDTQYFGPGTRLTVL.

The CDR3 here is CASSPPGGNEQFF. CDR3 coding DNA: TGTGCCAGCTCACCCCCCGGGGGTAATGAGCAGTTCTTC. This chain uses TRBV18 with TRBJ2-1; TRBD2 might be the D (6 bases). The CDR3 is 13 residues long. With 3 bases removed from V and 7 bases from J, the gap between germline ends came to 10 bases. Germline loops: CDR1 KGHSH, CDR2 LQKENI.

The genes are TRBV6-2 or TRBV6-3 and TRBJ2-5; 7 bases match TRBD2. V lost 5 bases, J lost 3 bases, and 12 bases stayed unmatched. The germline CDR1 and CDR2 sequences are MNHEY and SVGEGT. This CDR3 contains 16 residues. CDR3 DNA sequence: TGTGCCAGCAGTACCGGGACTATAGTAATGAAAGAGACCCAGTACTTC. Translation gives CASSTGTIVMKETQYF.

This rearrangement joins TRBV11-3 to TRBJ2-1; TRBD1 might be the D (6 bases). Trimming pared 5 bases from V and 3 bases from J, leaving 14 bases between. This CDR3 contains 15 residues. Germline V CDR1 and CDR2: SGHNT, YENEEA. This chain's CDR3 is CASSLGTGHYNEQFF. The CDR3 region has the DNA TGTGCCAGCAGCCTGGGCACAGGGCACTACAATGAGCAGTTCTTC.

The chain is built from TRBV4-3 and TRBJ1-3, with D unclear. This CDR3 comprises 18 residues. V dropped 1 base and J dropped 0 bases, with 16 bases sitting between them. The germline CDR1 and CDR2 sequences are LGHNA and YSLEER. The CDR3 is CASSQVHVREGSGNTIYF. In nucleotides, the CDR3 is TGCGCCAGCAGCCAAGTTCATGTGCGGGAAGGCTCTGGAAACACCATATATTTT.

V is TRBV7-3 and J is TRBJ1-2, with D perhaps TRBD1 (6 bases). Germline V CDR1 and CDR2: SGHTA, FQGTGA. The CDR3 is 15 amino acids. Trimming took 5 bases from V and 2 from J, leaving 15 bases between them. The CDR3 here is CASSASTGTNYGYTF. The DNA for the CDR3 is TGTGCCAGCAGCGCCTCCACAGGGACCAACTATGGCTACACCTTC.

This clone was observed once. This chain uses TRBV5-1 with TRBJ1-4; possible D gene TRBD1, 5 bases. This CDR3 spans 14 amino acids. Germline V lookup: CDR1 SGHRS, CDR2 YFSETQ. Trimming pared 3 bases from V and 4 bases from J, leaving 10 bases between. In DNA, the CDR3 is TGCGCCAGCAGCTCGACAGTGAGTAATGAAAAACTGTTTTTT. Its protein is CASSSTVSNEKLFF.

The genes are TRBV30 and TRBJ2-5, with TRBD2 matching 7 bases. Germline V lookup: CDR1 GTSNPN, CDR2 SVGIG (reference sequence). The CDR3 consists of 12 residues. V shed 4 bases and J 1 base; nucleotides not matched to a gene: 0. CDR3 amino acids: CAWTSGQETQYF. CDR3 in DNA: TGTGCCTGGACTAGCGGCCAAGAGACCCAGTACTTC.

The chain links TRBV6-5 to TRBJ1-1; TRBD1 matches at 8 bases. The CDR3 totals 15 residues. V trimming: 6 bases; J trimming: 6 bases; junction bases outside the gene matches: 12. Germline CDR1 reads MNHEY; CDR2 reads SVGAGI. The CDR3, as DNA: TGTGCCAGCAGCCCAAACAGGGGGGAACGATCTGAAGCTTTCTTT. It translates to CASSPNRGERSEAFF.

J is TRBJ1-5 and V is TRBV5-1, with 8 positions matching TRBD1. CDR3 size: 14 residues. The V and J ends lost 7 bases and 4 bases, in that order; junction bases with no gene match: 7. CDR1 and CDR2 from the germline V gene are SGHRS and YFSETQ. CDR3 protein: CASDLDRENQPQHF. Here the CDR3 DNA reads TGCGCCAGCGATTTGGACAGGGAGAATCAGCCCCAGCATTTT.

The table lists this clone with a few counts. The chain has TRBV19 and TRBJ1-1; D possibly corresponds to TRBD1 (6 bases). Germline loops: CDR1 LNHDA, CDR2 SQIVND (reference sequence). Deletions cut 0 bases from V and 0 bases from J, with 11 bases between. CDR3 length: 16 amino acids. CDR3 region: CASSIDTGIMNTEAFF. The CDR3 coding sequence is TGTGCCAGTAGTATAGATACAGGGATAATGAACACTGAAGCTTTCTTT.

The rearrangement links TRBV4-3 to TRBJ1-2; tentatively, D is TRBD1 (6 bases). Per germline, CDR1 LGHNA and CDR2 YSLEER. The CDR3 is made up of 15 amino acids. The germline V and J ends were trimmed by 4 bases and 9 bases, with 21 bases remaining between them. The CDR3 region is CASSRGGESGESYTF. CDR3 bases: TGCGCCAGCAGCCGAGGTGGGGAATCAGGGGAGAGCTACACCTTC.

V gene TRBV7-3 combines with J gene TRBJ1-1, with TRBD1 matching over 8 bases. The CDR3 has 13 residues. V lost 5 bases to trimming and J lost 5 bases; unmatched junction nucleotides: 4. Germline CDR1 SGHTA, CDR2 FQGTGA. In DNA form, the CDR3 reads TGTGCCAGCAGCGTCTACAGGGGGACTGAAGCTTTCTTT. Translation: CASSVYRGTEAFF.

This rearrangement joins TRBV5-1 to TRBJ2-1, with D possibly being TRBD1 (7 bases). V lost 0 bases, J lost 7 bases, and 11 bases lay in between. There are 14 residues in the CDR3. Germline V gene data show CDR1 as SGHRS and CDR2 as YFSETQ. The CDR3 DNA follows: TGCGCCAGCAGCTTGGGACAGGGACTGAATGAGCAGTTCTTC. Its translation: CASSLGQGLNEQFF.

J is TRBJ1-5 and V is TRBV4-1, with a weak D call TRBD1 (5 bases). Germline-derived CDR1 and CDR2 are MGHRA and YSYEKL. With 0 bases removed from V and 5 bases from J, the gap between germline ends came to 11 bases. There are 15 residues in the CDR3. Written as DNA, the CDR3 is TGCGCCAGCAGCCAAGATTGGGGAGGGGATCAGCCCCAGCATTTT. Translation: CASSQDWGGDQPQHF.

The chain combines TRBV5-5 with TRBJ1-4, with D perhaps TRBD1 (5 bases). Trimming took 4 bases from V and 7 from J, leaving 17 bases between them. Germline lookup yields CDR1 SGHKS and CDR2 YYEKEE (reference sequence). The CDR3 sequence is 15 residues long. For the CDR3, the DNA is TGTGCCAGCAGCCGAAACAGCCAGGGCGGTGAAAAACTGTTTTTT. This codes for CASSRNSQGGEKLFF.

This CDR3 reads CASSPPDSATNEKLFF. The CDR3 DNA follows: TGTGCCAGCAGCCCCCCCGACAGTGCAACTAATGAAAAACTGTTTTTT. V gene TRBV5-8 combines with J gene TRBJ1-4; TRBD1 is a possible D gene (5 bases). V was cut by 4 bases and J by 0 bases, with 13 bases left in between. Germline loops: CDR1 SGHTS, CDR2 YDEGEE. The CDR3 runs 16 residues.

This chain links TRBV7-2 with TRBJ2-1, with D possibly matching TRBD1 (5 bases). Looked up from germline, CDR1 is SGHTA and CDR2 is FQGNSA. The CDR3 contains 13 residues. Trimming took 0 bases from V and 8 from J, leaving 8 bases between them. DNA of the CDR3: TGTGCCAGCAGCTTAGCGCGCAGGGATGAGCAGTTCTTC. Translation gives CASSLARRDEQFF.

The chain couples TRBV27 to TRBJ2-7; 9 nucleotides match TRBD1. Trimming took 3 bases from V and 1 from J; bases not matched to a gene: 4. Germline CDR1 and CDR2: MNHEY and SMNVEV (reference sequence). The CDR3 runs to 15 residues. CDR3 DNA sequence: TGTGCCAGCAGTTTTGGGGGACAGGGATCCTACGAGCAGTACTTC. Protein sequence: CASSFGGQGSYEQYF.

The V call is TRBV19, the J call TRBJ1-2; 7 bases map to TRBD1. This CDR3 contains 15 residues. Germline V gene data show CDR1 as LNHDA and CDR2 as SQIVND (reference sequence). After removal of 5 bases from V and 5 bases from J, the junction contained 11 bases not matched to a gene. The CDR3 reads CASSPQTGRRYGYTF. The CDR3 DNA reads as TGTGCCAGTAGTCCGCAGACAGGGCGTCGGTATGGCTACACCTTC.

The V gene is TRBV6-5, the J gene TRBJ1-5, with 7 bases fitting TRBD1. Losses at the gene ends were 7 bases for V and 1 base for J; bases not matched to a gene: 7. Germline V gives CDR1 MNHEY, CDR2 SVGAGI. The CDR3 contains 15 residues. The CDR3 spells CASTRLGGSNQPQHF. CDR3 DNA sequence: TGTGCCAGCACCCGACTAGGGGGCAGCAATCAGCCCCAGCATTTT.

This chain uses TRBV4-2 with TRBJ1-6, with 7 bases that match TRBD1. CDR3 length: 15 residues. V lost 4 bases, J lost 7 bases, and 7 bases stayed unmatched. Germline CDR1 LGHNA, CDR2 YNFKEQ. In DNA, the CDR3 is TGTGCCAGCAGCCTCATCCGGGACAGCAATTCACCCCTCCACTTT. Its translation is CASSLIRDSNSPLHF.

The rearrangement links TRBV11-2 to TRBJ1-1, with D perhaps matching TRBD1 (6 bases). The V gene lost 9 bases and the J gene lost 5 bases, with 16 bases spanning the gap. The germline V gene encodes CDR1 SGHAT and CDR2 FQNNGV. The CDR3 runs to 13 residues. The CDR3 DNA reads as TGTGCCAGTACAACCAGGGGCCTGACTGAAGCTTTCTTT. Its translation: CASTTRGLTEAFF.

Only a few counts were recorded for this clone. For the CDR3, the DNA is TGTGCCAGCAGCTTGGAGATTGGAGGGGCAGACTATGGCTACACCTTC. Its translation is CASSLEIGGADYGYTF. The gene calls are TRBV5-5 and TRBJ1-2; perhaps TRBD1 as D (5 bases). Germline lookup yields CDR1 SGHKS and CDR2 YYEKEE (reference sequence). The CDR3 spans 16 residues. V was trimmed by 0 bases and J by 3 bases, leaving 15 bases between them.